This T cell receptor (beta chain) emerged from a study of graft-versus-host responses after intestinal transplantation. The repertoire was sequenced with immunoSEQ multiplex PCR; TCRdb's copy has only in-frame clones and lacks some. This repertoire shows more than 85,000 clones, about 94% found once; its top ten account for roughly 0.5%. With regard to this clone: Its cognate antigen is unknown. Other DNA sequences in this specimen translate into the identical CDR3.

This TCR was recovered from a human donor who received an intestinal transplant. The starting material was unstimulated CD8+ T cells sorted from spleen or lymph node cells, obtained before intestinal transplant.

CDR3 sequence: CASSLDRTNTEAFF. The CDR3 DNA reads as TGTGCCAGCAGCTTAGACAGGACGAACACTGAAGCTTTCTTT. This rearrangement joins TRBV7-9 to TRBJ1-1; D may be TRBD1 (5 bases). V was clipped by 1 base and J by 1 base, with 7 bases between them. Germline CDR1 and CDR2: SEHNR and FQNEAQ (reference sequence). CDR3 length: 14 residues.